This T cell receptor beta chain was identified in a study of cytomegalovirus exposure and HLA in healthy donors. 60 Vbeta and 13 Jbeta primers were used in PCR. The table came from immunoSEQ multiplex PCR; TCRdb's copy has only in-frame clones and leaves some out. Altogether roughly 220,000 clones are present, 65% to 85% being singletons, with the ten largest covering around 2.8%. Study conclusions and caveats: Previously analyzed data showed that most TCR beta V segments were productive at a frequency of about 90% or about 30%. In a later analysis, a genetic analysis reported fewer productive-TCR N-insertions in an Asian-associated ancestry cluster than the cohort average.

The V end lost 2 bases, the J end lost 1 base, and 13 bases lay between the germline ends. The CDR3 length is 16 residues. The V gene's germline CDR1 is LGHNA and CDR2 YNFKEQ. Although they were nominally healthy when sampled, donors likely had unrecorded immune exposures. Concerning this clone: Its antigen is unknown.

Sequences were obtained from PBMCs. V gene TRBV4-2 combines with J gene TRBJ2-3; D might be TRBD2 (6 bases). The receptor was isolated from a man aged 30 to 39 in good health and CMV-seronegative. This chain's CDR3 is CASSQRRAGRTDTQYF. In DNA form, the CDR3 reads TGTGCCAGCAGCCAAAGAAGAGCGGGCCGCACAGATACGCAGTATTTT.